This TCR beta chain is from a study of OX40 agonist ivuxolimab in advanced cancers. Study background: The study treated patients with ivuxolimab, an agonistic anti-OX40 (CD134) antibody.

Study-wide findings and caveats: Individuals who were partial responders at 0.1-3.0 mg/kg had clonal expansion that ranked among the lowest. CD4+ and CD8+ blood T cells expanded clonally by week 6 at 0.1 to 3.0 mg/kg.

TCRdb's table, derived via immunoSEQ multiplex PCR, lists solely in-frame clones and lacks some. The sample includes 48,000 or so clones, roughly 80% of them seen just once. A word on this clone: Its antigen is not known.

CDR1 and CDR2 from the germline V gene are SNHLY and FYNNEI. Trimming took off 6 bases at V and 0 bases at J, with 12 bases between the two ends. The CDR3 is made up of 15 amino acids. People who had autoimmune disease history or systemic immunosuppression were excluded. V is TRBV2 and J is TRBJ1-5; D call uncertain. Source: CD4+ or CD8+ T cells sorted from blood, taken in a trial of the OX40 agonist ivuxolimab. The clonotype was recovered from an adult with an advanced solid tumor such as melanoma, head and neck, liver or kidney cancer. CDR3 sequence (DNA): TGTGCCAGCAGAACCGACCGTTATAGCAATCAGCCCCAGCATTTT. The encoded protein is CASRTDRYSNQPQHF.